One sample yielded the 3 T cell receptor beta chains listed below, sequenced in a study of blood T cell repertoires in COVID-19 (dated by TCRdb to the early 2020s). The library was made by the immunoSEQ multiplex PCR assay. TCRdb took over this immuneACCESS table, retaining in-frame rearrangements with V and J assigned. Such tables are incomplete; in checked studies, under half of the missing clones stem from an unresolved V gene, and the remainder is unexplained. The sample data list roughly 120,000 clones, and around 80% of these were observed just once. Approximately 1.8% of the sample is held by the ten biggest clonotypes. Input material: peripheral blood. These receptors all come from a man in his 70s with acute or convalescent COVID-19.

This clone occurred a few times. The chain carries TRBV21-1 and TRBJ2-1; the listed D gene, TRBD1, was not tested against the DNA. TRBV21-1 is recorded as a pseudogene. The CDR3 is 11 amino acids. The CDR3 loop reads CASTRYNEQFF. CDR3 DNA: TGTGCCAGCACCAGATACAATGAGCAGTTCTTC.

This chain uses TRBV2 with TRBJ2-1, with a possible D match to TRBD2 (6 bases). Trimming cost V 5 bases and J 10 bases, with 15 bases left between them. CDR3 size: 13 residues. Germline V CDR1 and CDR2: SNHLY, FYNNEI. This CDR3 reads CASSKDYRGEQFF. In DNA, the CDR3 is TGTGCCAGCAGTAAGGACTACCGTGGGGAGCAGTTCTTC.

There are a few counts of this clone. The chain employs TRBV18 and TRBJ2-5, with D perhaps TRBD2 (6 bases). Trimming shortened V by 4 bases and J by 2 bases, and 8 bases separated the two germline ends. This CDR3 spans 13 amino acids. CDR1 and CDR2 (germline): KGHSH, LQKENI. Here the CDR3 reads CASSRGGQETQYF. CDR3 bases: TGTGCCAGCTCACGCGGAGGGCAAGAGACCCAGTACTTC.